A single sample gave rise to the 2 T cell receptor beta chains below, sequenced in a study of molecular identifiers for immune sequencing clone quantification. TCRdb reprocessed the PCR reads with MiXCR, giving one entry per CDR3 protein. The sample lists hundreds of thousands of distinct CDR3 sequences; around 25% were seen once. Material for sequencing was naive CD8+ T cells from blood, with Jurkat cell RNA spiked in. Subset meaning: FACS-sorted CD8+CD4-CCR7+CD45RA+ naive T cells. These receptors were obtained from a human donor in good health. Some libraries in this study had Jurkat cell RNA spiked in.

This clonotype appeared many times. The chain has TRBV14 and TRBJ2-5; 7 nucleotides line up with TRBD2. Trimming cost V 8 bases and J 5 bases; bases outside gene matches: 8. CDR1 is SGHDN, CDR2 FVKESK, per germline. CDR3 length: 13 residues. The CDR3 loop is CASSRGGGETQYF. The CDR3 bases are TGTGCCAGCTCACGTGGGGGGGGGGAGACCCAGTACTTC.

The chain uses TRBV9 and TRBJ1-1; D possibly corresponds to TRBD1 (5 bases). CDR3 length: 14 residues. The germline V gene has CDR1 SGDLS and CDR2 YYNGEE. V was shortened by 0 bases and J by 4 bases, with 10 bases between the two germline ends. CDR3 residues: CASSVAGGGTEAFF. In DNA form, the CDR3 reads TGTGCCAGCAGCGTAGCTGGTGGGGGCACTGAAGCTTTCTTT.